The 28 T cell receptor beta chains reported below all come from one sample, sequenced in a study of spatial heterogeneity in lung cancer. Study-wide findings and caveats: Counts of expanded intratumoral alpha and beta TCRs tracked tumor mutation counts.

TCRdb passed the 5' RACE reads through MiXCR, listing each CDR3 protein once. The sample holds 20,000 to 25,000 distinct CDR3 sequences, over 2.5% seen once. As to time point: sample taken at primary tumor resection. These receptors' targets are unknown. The source was lung tumor tissue, collected at surgery. The receptors come from a male donor with early-stage non-small cell lung cancer.

This clonotype has ten or more counts. The rearrangement links TRBV12-3 or TRBV12-4 to TRBJ1-1; D is possibly TRBD1 (6 bases). V was cut by 6 bases and J by 0 bases, with 20 bases left in between. The CDR3 runs to 17 residues. The CDR3 is CASRSDSGSFMNTEAFF. CDR3 DNA sequence: TGTGCCAGCAGGTCGGACAGCGGGTCTTTTATGAACACTGAAGCTTTCTTT.

This clonotype was counted many times. This sequence joins TRBV27 and TRBJ1-1, with unresolved D. The CDR3 is 14 amino acids. V lost 3 bases and J lost 5, with 13 bases in between. The germline gives CDR1 MNHEY, CDR2 SMNVEV (reference sequence). The CDR3 region is CASSLRGGGTEAFF. The CDR3, as DNA: TGTGCCAGCAGTTTGCGGGGAGGTGGTACTGAAGCTTTCTTT.

Ten or more counts support this clonotype. The genes are TRBV29-1 and TRBJ2-6; D gene uncertain. CDR3 length equals 13 residues. With 5 bases removed from V and 4 bases from J, the gap between germline ends came to 9 bases. Germline V CDR1 and CDR2: SQVTM, ANQGSEA. As DNA, the CDR3 is TGCAGCGTTCGAGGAGCGGGGGCCAACGTCCTGACTTTC. Its translation is CSVRGAGANVLTF.

This clonotype showed up many times. This chain joins TRBV5-1 and TRBJ1-5, with D hard to call. Per germline, CDR1 SGHRS and CDR2 YFSETQ. CDR3 size: 15 residues. Trimming removed 0 bases from V and 3 bases from J, with 10 bases in between. Written as DNA, the CDR3 is TGCGCCAGCAGCTTGGATGGTAGCCCCAATCAGCCCCAGCATTTT. Translated, it gives CASSLDGSPNQPQHF.

This clonotype came up many times. The genes are TRBV20-1 and TRBJ2-7, with a possible D match to TRBD2 (6 bases). The CDR3 length is 12 residues. Between the trimmed V and J ends, which lost 6 bases and 4 bases, there was a span of 13 bases. Germline CDR1 reads DFQATT; CDR2 reads SNEGSKA (reference sequence). Here the CDR3 reads CSAGTGGYEQYF. CDR3 DNA: TGCAGTGCGGGTACAGGAGGGTACGAGCAGTACTTC.

This clonotype was counted ten times or more. The J gene is TRBJ1-4, the V gene TRBV29-1; D is possibly TRBD1 (6 bases). The CDR3 is 12 amino acids. V lost 5 bases and J 6 bases, leaving 10 bases between the germline ends. Germline loops: CDR1 SQVTM, CDR2 ANQGSEA. The CDR3, as DNA: TGCAGCGTTAAGCCAGGGGATGAAAAACTGTTTTTT. Protein sequence: CSVKPGDEKLFF.

This clonotype was recorded at least ten times. The chain recombines TRBV5-6 with TRBJ1-6; the match to TRBD1 covers 7 bases. The CDR3 loop spans 15 amino acids. V lost 4 bases and J lost 9; bases outside the gene matches: 10. Germline lookup yields CDR1 SGHDT and CDR2 YYEEEE. The CDR3 sequence: CASSRNRQGSSPLHF. Written as DNA, the CDR3 is TGTGCCAGCAGCCGTAACCGACAGGGTAGTTCACCCCTCCACTTT.

This clonotype was observed at least ten times. This chain connects TRBV27 to TRBJ1-5; 7 nucleotides match TRBD1. V gave up 0 bases and J gave up 2 bases; unmatched junction bases: 1. Germline V gene lookup returns CDR1 MNHEY and CDR2 SMNVEV (reference sequence). This CDR3 is built from 15 residues. CDR3 amino acids: CASSLSTGGNQPQHF. The CDR3, as DNA: TGTGCCAGCAGTTTATCAACAGGGGGCAATCAGCCCCAGCATTTT.

This clonotype was detected many times. The CDR3 loop reads CASSLGGGTSLNTQYF. DNA for the CDR3: TGCGCCAGCAGCTTAGGAGGCGGGACAAGCTTGAATACGCAGTATTTT. This chain connects TRBV5-1 to TRBJ2-3, with D possibly called TRBD1 or TRBD2 (6 bases each). The V end was cut by 2 bases, the J end by 7 bases, with 20 bases between. The germline V gene has CDR1 SGHRS and CDR2 YFSETQ. This CDR3 is built from 16 residues.

This clonotype occurred many times. The V and J genes are TRBV3-1 and TRBJ2-3; D is unclear. Between the trimmed V and J ends, which lost 0 bases and 1 base, there was a span of 5 bases. CDR3 length equals 14 residues. Germline CDR1 reads LGHDT; CDR2 reads YNNKEL (reference sequence). The CDR3 coding sequence is TGTGCCAGCAGCCAAGATCCGGGCACAGATACGCAGTATTTT. This encodes CASSQDPGTDTQYF.

There are many counts of this clonotype. The rearrangement uses TRBV6-6 and TRBJ1-4; 9 bases are a match to TRBD1. Germline CDR1 and CDR2: MNHNY and SVGAGI (reference sequence). The length of the CDR3 is 15 residues. V was clipped by 6 bases and J by 5 bases; unmatched bases: 7. The CDR3 DNA reads TGTGCCAGCAGCCGTGGGACAGGGATAAATGAAAAACTGTTTTTT. This gives the protein CASSRGTGINEKLFF.

This clonotype was detected many times. The gene calls are TRBV7-2 and TRBJ2-3; 12 nucleotides line up with TRBD2. This CDR3 is 16 amino acids long. V shed 5 bases, J shed 4 bases, and the junction held 7 bases outside the gene matches. Germline assignment: CDR1 SGHTA and CDR2 FQGNSA. CDR3 residues: CASSPRLAGAADTQYF. The CDR3 DNA reads as TGTGCCAGCAGCCCACGACTAGCGGGAGCCGCAGATACGCAGTATTTT.

This clonotype counts as medium-sized. This rearrangement joins TRBV29-1 to TRBJ2-1; the match to TRBD2 covers 12 bases. The CDR3 runs 15 residues. The germline gives CDR1 SQVTM, CDR2 ANQGSEA. The junction had 9 bases not matched to a gene; V was cut back by 5 bases and J by 7 bases. CDR3 in amino acids: CSVPTTSGRSNEQFF. The CDR3 bases are TGCAGCGTTCCCACTACTAGCGGGAGGAGTAATGAGCAGTTCTTC.

This clonotype was detected many times. The gene calls are TRBV19 and TRBJ1-2; D is possibly TRBD1 (5 bases). The CDR3 spans 13 residues. CDR1 is LNHDA and CDR2 is SQIVND in the germline V gene (reference sequence). The V gene lost 6 bases and the J gene lost 6 bases, with 14 bases spanning the gap. The DNA for the CDR3 is TGTGCCAGTAGCCGGGACGGTGTGAATGGCTACACCTTC. Its protein is CASSRDGVNGYTF.

This clonotype was counted at least ten times. The chain uses TRBV27 and TRBJ2-5; D gene uncertain. V lost 6 bases, J lost 4 bases, and 6 bases lay in between. CDR3 length equals 11 residues. Germline V gives CDR1 MNHEY, CDR2 SMNVEV (reference sequence). The CDR3 DNA reads TGTGCCAGCAGCCTGGGAGAGACCCAGTACTTC. Its protein product is CASSLGETQYF.

This clonotype has a count of ten or more. This rearrangement joins TRBV7-2 to TRBJ2-1; 7 nucleotides match TRBD2. The germline gives CDR1 SGHTA, CDR2 FQGNSA. Trimming cost V 5 bases and J 5 bases; bases outside gene matches: 9. The CDR3 totals 15 residues. The CDR3 is CASSRLAPRDNEQFF. The DNA of the CDR3 is TGTGCCAGCAGCCGACTAGCCCCGAGGGACAATGAGCAGTTCTTC.

At least ten counts were recorded for this clonotype. The rearrangement links TRBV5-1 to TRBJ2-5, with a possible D match to TRBD2 (5 bases). V dropped 1 base and J dropped 1 base, with 11 bases sitting between them. From germline, CDR1 is SGHRS and CDR2 YFSETQ. The CDR3 sequence is 15 residues long. The CDR3 sequence: CASSLIGKIQETQYF. CDR3 nucleotide sequence: TGCGCCAGCAGCTTGATCGGGAAAATCCAAGAGACCCAGTACTTC.

This clonotype has ten or more counts. The rearrangement links TRBV5-1 to TRBJ2-6; D uncertain. This CDR3 is built from 14 residues. Germline loops: CDR1 SGHRS, CDR2 YFSETQ. Trimming took 6 bases from V and 0 from J, leaving 7 bases between them. This CDR3 is CASKDTSGANVLTF. The CDR3 nucleotides read TGCGCCAGCAAAGACACCTCTGGGGCCAACGTCCTGACTTTC.

This clonotype came up many times. Written as DNA, the CDR3 is TGCGCCAGCAGCTTGGAAGGGGTAACCCCCTACGAGCAGTACTTC. This encodes CASSLEGVTPYEQYF. The rearrangement uses TRBV5-1 and TRBJ2-7; D perhaps matches TRBD1 (5 bases). CDR3 length: 15 residues. Trimming shortened V by 0 bases and J by 2 bases, and 12 bases separated the two germline ends. Per germline, CDR1 SGHRS and CDR2 YFSETQ.

At least ten counts were recorded for this clonotype. J is TRBJ2-5 and V is TRBV15, with 9 bases lining up with TRBD1. The germline V gene encodes CDR1 LNHNV and CDR2 YYDKDF (reference sequence). The CDR3 length is 15 residues. V shed 0 bases and J 6 bases; nucleotides not matched to a gene: 5. The CDR3 DNA follows: TGTGCCACCAGCAGAGATCGGGGGACAGGGAAGACCCAGTACTTC. Protein: CATSRDRGTGKTQYF.

This clonotype was counted at least ten times. The CDR3 here is CASSWSGEDNEQFF. CDR3 coding DNA: TGCGCCAGCAGTTGGTCAGGGGAGGACAATGAGCAGTTCTTC. The chain carries TRBV10-2 and TRBJ2-1; either TRBD1 or TRBD2 may fit D (6 bases each). The CDR3 totals 14 residues. The germline V gene has CDR1 WSHSY and CDR2 SAAADI. The ends were cut back, 5 bases at V and 5 bases at J, with 13 bases in the middle.

Ten or more counts support this clonotype. This chain joins TRBV27 and TRBJ2-7, with D unresolved. Germline CDR1 and CDR2: MNHEY and SMNVEV (reference sequence). The ends were cut back, 2 bases at V and 0 bases at J, with 14 bases in the middle. The CDR3 consists of 16 residues. The chain's CDR3 is CASSLNPASSSYEQYF. CDR3 nucleotide sequence: TGTGCCAGCAGTTTAAATCCAGCGTCTAGCTCCTACGAGCAGTACTTC.

The table lists this clonotype with many counts. The genes are TRBV19 and TRBJ2-5, with D possibly being TRBD1 (5 bases). The CDR3 is 14 amino acids. Germline V gene sequence: CDR1 LNHDA, CDR2 SQIVND (reference sequence). The germline V and J ends were trimmed by 5 bases and 5 bases, with 15 bases remaining between them. The CDR3 DNA follows: TGTGCCAGTAGTTCACCACCAGGGATGGAGACCCAGTACTTC. Translating gives CASSSPPGMETQYF.

This clonotype was counted ten times or more. The chain carries TRBV29-1 and TRBJ2-2; D possibly corresponds to TRBD1 (6 bases). The CDR3 contains 15 residues. Germline V CDR1 and CDR2: SQVTM, ANQGSEA. V lost 5 bases to trimming and J lost 2 bases, with 15 bases between them. The CDR3 DNA is TGCAGCGTTTCCGGGACATTGCTTAACACCGGGGAGCTGTTTTTT. It encodes CSVSGTLLNTGELFF.

In this sample, this clonotype turned up many times. CDR3 protein: CASSLGGTETQYF. CDR3 nucleotides: TGCGCCAGCAGCTTGGGAGGGACAGAGACCCAGTACTTC. The chain couples TRBV5-1 to TRBJ2-5; D may correspond to TRBD1 or TRBD2 (5 bases each). CDR1 and CDR2 from the germline V gene are SGHRS and YFSETQ. The CDR3 has 13 amino acids. V lost 0 bases and J lost 4, with 7 bases in between. Full variable domain (outside the CDR3, taken from reference TRBV5-1 and TRBJ2-5): KAGVTQTPRYLIKTRGQQVTLSCSPISGHRSVSWYQQTPGQGLQFLFEYFSETQRNKGNFPGRFSGRQFSNSRSEMNVSTLELGDSALYLCASSLGGTETQYFGPGTRLLVL.

This clonotype came up many times. V is TRBV4-1 and J is TRBJ1-2, with TRBD1 as a possible D gene (5 bases). V was clipped by 0 bases and J by 2 bases, with 10 bases between them. Germline CDR1 and CDR2: MGHRA and YSYEKL. This CDR3 contains 15 residues. The CDR3 protein is CASSQERGQNYGYTF. The DNA for the CDR3 is TGCGCCAGCAGCCAAGAAAGAGGACAAAACTATGGCTACACCTTC.

This clonotype has at least ten counts. V gene TRBV18 combines with J gene TRBJ1-1; no clear D gene. Trimming stripped 6 bases from V and 0 bases from J, with 17 bases between. CDR3 size: 16 residues. Germline CDR1 is KGHSH and CDR2 is LQKENI. Here the CDR3 reads CASSSGIGPLNTEAFF. The DNA for the CDR3 is TGTGCCAGCTCTTCCGGGATAGGGCCCTTGAACACTGAAGCTTTCTTT.

This clonotype has ten or more counts. This chain links TRBV7-2 with TRBJ2-1, with 8 bases aligning to TRBD2. The CDR3 is 14 amino acids. Unmatched junction bases numbered 9, after V lost 4 bases and J lost 10 bases. CDR1 and CDR2 (germline): SGHTA, FQGNSA. CDR3 residues: CASSSTSELGEQFF. The CDR3 region has the DNA TGTGCCAGCAGCTCGACTAGCGAATTGGGAGAGCAGTTCTTC.